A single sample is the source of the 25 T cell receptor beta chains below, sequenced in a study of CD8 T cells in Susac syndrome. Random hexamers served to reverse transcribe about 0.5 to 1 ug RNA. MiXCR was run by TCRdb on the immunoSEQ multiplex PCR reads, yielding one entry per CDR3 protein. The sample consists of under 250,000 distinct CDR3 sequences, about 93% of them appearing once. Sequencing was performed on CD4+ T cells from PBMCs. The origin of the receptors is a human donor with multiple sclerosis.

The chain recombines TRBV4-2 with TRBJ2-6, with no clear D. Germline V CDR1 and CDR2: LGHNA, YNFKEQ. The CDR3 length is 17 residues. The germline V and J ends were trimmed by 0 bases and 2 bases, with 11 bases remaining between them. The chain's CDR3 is CASSQDSTWTGANVLTF. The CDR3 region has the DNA TGTGCCAGCAGCCAAGATTCAACATGGACTGGGGCCAACGTCCTGACTTTC.

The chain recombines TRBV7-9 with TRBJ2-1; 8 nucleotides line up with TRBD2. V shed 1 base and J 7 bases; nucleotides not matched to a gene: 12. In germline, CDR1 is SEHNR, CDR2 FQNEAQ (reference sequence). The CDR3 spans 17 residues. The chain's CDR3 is CASSLGPGGPIWNEQFF. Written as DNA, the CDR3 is TGTGCCAGCAGCTTAGGTCCGGGGGGGCCAATTTGGAATGAGCAGTTCTTC.

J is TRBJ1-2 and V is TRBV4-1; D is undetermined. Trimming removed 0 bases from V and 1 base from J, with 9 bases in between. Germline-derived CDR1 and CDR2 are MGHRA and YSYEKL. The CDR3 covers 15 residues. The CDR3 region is CASSQDENSNYGYTF. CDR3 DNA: TGCGCCAGCAGCCAAGATGAGAACAGTAACTATGGCTACACCTTC.

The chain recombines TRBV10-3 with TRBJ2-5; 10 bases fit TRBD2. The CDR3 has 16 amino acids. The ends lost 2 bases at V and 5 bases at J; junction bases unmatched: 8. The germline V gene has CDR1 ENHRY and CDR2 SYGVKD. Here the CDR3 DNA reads TGTGCCATCAGTGAGCAAGCGGGAGGGCCGATGGAGACCCAGTACTTC. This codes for CAISEQAGGPMETQYF.

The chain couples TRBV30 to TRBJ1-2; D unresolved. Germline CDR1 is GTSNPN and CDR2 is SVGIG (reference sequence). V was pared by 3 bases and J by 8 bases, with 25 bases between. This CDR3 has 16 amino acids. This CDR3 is CAWRTSKWLTHGGYTF. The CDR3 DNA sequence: TGTGCCTGGAGGACATCCAAATGGTTGACTCACGGGGGCTACACCTTC. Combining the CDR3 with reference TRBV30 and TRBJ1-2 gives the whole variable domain SQTIHQWPATLVQPVGSPLSLECTVEGTSNPNLYWYRQAAGRGLQLLFYSVGIGQISSEVPQNLSASRPQDRQFILSSKKLLLSDSGFYLCAWRTSKWLTHGGYTFGSGTRLTVV.

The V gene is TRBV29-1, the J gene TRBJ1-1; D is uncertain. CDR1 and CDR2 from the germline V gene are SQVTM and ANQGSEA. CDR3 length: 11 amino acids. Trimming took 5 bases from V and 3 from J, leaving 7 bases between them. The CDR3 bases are TGCAGCGTTTACAGTTACACTGAAGCTTTCTTT. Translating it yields CSVYSYTEAFF.

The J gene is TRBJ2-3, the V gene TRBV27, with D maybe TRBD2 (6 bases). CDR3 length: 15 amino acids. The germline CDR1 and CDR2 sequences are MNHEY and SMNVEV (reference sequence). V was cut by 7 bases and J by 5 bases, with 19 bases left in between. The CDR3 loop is CASTVGGRLGDTQYF. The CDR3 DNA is TGTGCCAGCACCGTTGGGGGGAGGCTGGGAGATACGCAGTATTTT.

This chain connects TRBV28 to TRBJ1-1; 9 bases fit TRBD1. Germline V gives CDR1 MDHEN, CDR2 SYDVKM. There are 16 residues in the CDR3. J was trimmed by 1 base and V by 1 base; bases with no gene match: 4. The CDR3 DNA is TGTGCCAGCAGTTTATACGGGACAGGGACGAACACTGAAGCTTTCTTT. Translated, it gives CASSLYGTGTNTEAFF.

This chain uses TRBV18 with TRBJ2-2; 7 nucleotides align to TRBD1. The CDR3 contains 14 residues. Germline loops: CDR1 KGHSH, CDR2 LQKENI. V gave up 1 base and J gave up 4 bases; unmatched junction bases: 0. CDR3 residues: CASSPQGATGELFF. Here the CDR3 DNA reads TGTGCCAGCTCACCACAGGGGGCCACCGGGGAGCTGTTTTTT.

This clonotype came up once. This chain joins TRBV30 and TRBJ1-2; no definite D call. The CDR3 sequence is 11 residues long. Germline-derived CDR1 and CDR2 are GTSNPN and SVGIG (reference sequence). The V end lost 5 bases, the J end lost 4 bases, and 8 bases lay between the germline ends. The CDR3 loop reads CAWALGYGYTF. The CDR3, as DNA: TGTGCCTGGGCCCTTGGCTATGGCTACACCTTC. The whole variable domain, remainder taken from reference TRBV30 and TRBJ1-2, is SQTIHQWPATLVQPVGSPLSLECTVEGTSNPNLYWYRQAAGRGLQLLFYSVGIGQISSEVPQNLSASRPQDRQFILSSKKLLLSDSGFYLCAWALGYGYTFGSGTRLTVV.

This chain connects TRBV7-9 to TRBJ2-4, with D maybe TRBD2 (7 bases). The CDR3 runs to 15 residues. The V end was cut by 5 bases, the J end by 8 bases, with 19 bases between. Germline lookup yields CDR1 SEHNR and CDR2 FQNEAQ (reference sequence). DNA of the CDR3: TGTGCCAGCAGCGCCATAGCGGGTGAGGGGGACATTCAGTACTTC. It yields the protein CASSAIAGEGDIQYF.

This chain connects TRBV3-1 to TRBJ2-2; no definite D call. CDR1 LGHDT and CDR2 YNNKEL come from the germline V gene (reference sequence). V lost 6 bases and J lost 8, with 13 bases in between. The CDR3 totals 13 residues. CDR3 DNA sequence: TGTGCCAGCAGTCCCCGGGTCTGGGGGGAGCTGTTTTTT. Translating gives CASSPRVWGELFF.

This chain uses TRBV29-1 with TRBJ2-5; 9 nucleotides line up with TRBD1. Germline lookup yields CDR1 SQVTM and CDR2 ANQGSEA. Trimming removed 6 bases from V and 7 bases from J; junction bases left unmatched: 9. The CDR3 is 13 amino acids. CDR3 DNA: TGCAGCGTGGTGACAGGGGGGCAGGGGACCCAGTACTTC. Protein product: CSVVTGGQGTQYF.

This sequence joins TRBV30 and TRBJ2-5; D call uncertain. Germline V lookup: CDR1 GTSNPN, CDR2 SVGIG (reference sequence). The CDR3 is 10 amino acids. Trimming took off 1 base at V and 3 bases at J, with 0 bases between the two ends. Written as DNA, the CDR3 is TGTGCCTGGAGTGAAGAGACCCAGTACTTC. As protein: CAWSEETQYF.

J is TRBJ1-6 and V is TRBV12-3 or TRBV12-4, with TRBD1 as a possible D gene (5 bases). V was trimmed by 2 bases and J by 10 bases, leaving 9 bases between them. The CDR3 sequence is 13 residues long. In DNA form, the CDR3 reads TGTGCCAGCAGTTTACAGGGCGCCTCACCCCTCCACTTT. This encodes CASSLQGASPLHF.

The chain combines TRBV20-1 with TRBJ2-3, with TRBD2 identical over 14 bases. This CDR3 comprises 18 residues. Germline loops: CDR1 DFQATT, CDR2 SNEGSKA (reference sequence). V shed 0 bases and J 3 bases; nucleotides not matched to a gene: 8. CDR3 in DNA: TGCAGTGCTAGAGATTCCCTGACTAGCGGGAGGGCGACAGATACGCAGTATTTT. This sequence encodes CSARDSLTSGRATDTQYF.

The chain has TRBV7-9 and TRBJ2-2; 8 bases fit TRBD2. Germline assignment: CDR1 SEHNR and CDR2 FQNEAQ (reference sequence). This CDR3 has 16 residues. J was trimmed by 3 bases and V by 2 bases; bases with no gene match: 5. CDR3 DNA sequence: TGTGCCAGCAGCTTAAGCGGGGGAATCTACACCGGGGAGCTGTTTTTT. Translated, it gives CASSLSGGIYTGELFF.

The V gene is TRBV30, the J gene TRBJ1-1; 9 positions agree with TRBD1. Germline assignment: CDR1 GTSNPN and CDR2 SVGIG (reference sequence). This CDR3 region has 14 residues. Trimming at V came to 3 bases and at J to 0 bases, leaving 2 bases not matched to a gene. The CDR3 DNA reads TGTGCCTGGAGGGACAGGGGCATGAACACTGAAGCTTTCTTT. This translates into CAWRDRGMNTEAFF.

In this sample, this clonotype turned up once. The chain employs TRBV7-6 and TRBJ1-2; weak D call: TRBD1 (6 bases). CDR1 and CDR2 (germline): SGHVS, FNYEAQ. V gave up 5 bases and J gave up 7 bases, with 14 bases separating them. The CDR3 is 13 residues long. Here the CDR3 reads CASSPGGGGGYTF. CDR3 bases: TGTGCCAGCAGCCCTGGGGGAGGGGGTGGCTACACCTTC.

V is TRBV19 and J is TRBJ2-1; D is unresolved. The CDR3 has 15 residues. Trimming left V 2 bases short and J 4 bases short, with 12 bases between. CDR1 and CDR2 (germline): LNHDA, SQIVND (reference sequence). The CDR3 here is CASSIRRTDYNEQFF. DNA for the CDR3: TGTGCCAGTAGTATAAGGCGGACGGATTACAATGAGCAGTTCTTC.

The CDR3 loop reads CASSQPTRRETQYF. The CDR3 DNA is TGCGCCAGCAGCCAACCAACTAGACGGGAGACCCAGTACTTC. The chain has TRBV4-1 and TRBJ2-5, with D possibly matching TRBD2 (5 bases). CDR1 and CDR2 (germline): MGHRA, YSYEKL. CDR3 size: 14 residues. Deletions cut 2 bases from V and 5 bases from J, with 12 bases between.

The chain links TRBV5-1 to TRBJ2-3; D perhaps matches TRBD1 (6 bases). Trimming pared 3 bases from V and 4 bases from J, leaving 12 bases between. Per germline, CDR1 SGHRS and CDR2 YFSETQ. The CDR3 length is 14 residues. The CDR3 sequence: CASSSTGTPDTQYF. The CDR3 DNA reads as TGCGCCAGCAGCTCTACAGGGACCCCAGATACGCAGTATTTT.

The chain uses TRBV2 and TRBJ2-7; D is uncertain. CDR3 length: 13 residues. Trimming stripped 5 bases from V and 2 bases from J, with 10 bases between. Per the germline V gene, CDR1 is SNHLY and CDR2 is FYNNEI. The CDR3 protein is CASSRTGTYEQYV. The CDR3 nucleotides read TGTGCCAGCAGTAGGACGGGCACCTACGAGCAGTACGTC.

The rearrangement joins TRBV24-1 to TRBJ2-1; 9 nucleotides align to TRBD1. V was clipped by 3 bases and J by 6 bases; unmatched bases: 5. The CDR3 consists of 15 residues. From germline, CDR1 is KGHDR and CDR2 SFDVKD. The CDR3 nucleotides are TGTGCCACCAGTGATGCCGGACAGGGGAGCAATGAGCAGTTCTTC. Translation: CATSDAGQGSNEQFF.

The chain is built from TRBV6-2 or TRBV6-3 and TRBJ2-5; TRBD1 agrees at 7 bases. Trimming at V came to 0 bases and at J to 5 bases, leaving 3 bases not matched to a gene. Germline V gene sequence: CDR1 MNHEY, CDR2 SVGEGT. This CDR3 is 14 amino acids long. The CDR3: CASSYSSQGETQYF. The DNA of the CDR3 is TGTGCCAGCAGTTACTCGTCACAGGGGGAGACCCAGTACTTC.